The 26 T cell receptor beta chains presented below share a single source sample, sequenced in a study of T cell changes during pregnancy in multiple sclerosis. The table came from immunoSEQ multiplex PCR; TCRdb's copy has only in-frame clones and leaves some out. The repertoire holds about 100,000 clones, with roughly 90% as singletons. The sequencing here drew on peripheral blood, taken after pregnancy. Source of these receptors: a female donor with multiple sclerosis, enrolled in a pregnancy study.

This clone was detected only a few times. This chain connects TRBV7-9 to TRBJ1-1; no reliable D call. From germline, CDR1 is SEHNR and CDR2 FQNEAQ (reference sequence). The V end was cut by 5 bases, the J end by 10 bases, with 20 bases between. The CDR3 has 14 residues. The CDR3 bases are TGTGCCAGCAGCCCGCAACACACCAGACAAGGAGCTTTCTTT. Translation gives CASSPQHTRQGAFF.

CDR3 sequence: CAIRDGTLDHGYTF. In DNA, the CDR3 is TGTGCCATCAGGGACGGGACACTGGATCATGGCTACACCTTC. The chain employs TRBV10-3 and TRBJ1-2, with a weak D call TRBD1 (6 bases). Germline CDR1 is ENHRY and CDR2 is SYGVKD. V gave up 6 bases and J gave up 6 bases, with 17 bases separating them. CDR3 length equals 14 residues.

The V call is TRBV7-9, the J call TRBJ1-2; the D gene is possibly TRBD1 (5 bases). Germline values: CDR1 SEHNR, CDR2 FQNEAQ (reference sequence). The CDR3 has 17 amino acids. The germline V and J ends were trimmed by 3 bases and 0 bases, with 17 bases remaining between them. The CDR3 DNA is TGTGCCAGCAGCTTGCGGATGGGGAGGGACCCTAACTATGGCTACACCTTC. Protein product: CASSLRMGRDPNYGYTF.

The CDR3 reads CASNPGGQEKYEQYF. CDR3 nucleotides: TGCGCCAGCAACCCGGGGGGACAGGAGAAATACGAGCAGTACTTC. The gene calls are TRBV5-1 and TRBJ2-7, with D maybe TRBD1 (8 bases). The germline CDR1 and CDR2 sequences are SGHRS and YFSETQ. Trimming pared 6 bases from V and 4 bases from J, leaving 20 bases between. The CDR3 length is 15 residues.

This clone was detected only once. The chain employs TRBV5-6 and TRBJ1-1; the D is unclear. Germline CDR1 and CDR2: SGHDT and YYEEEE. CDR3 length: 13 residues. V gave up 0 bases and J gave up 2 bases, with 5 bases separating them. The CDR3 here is CASSLVDNTEAFF. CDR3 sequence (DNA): TGTGCCAGCAGCTTGGTAGATAACACTGAAGCTTTCTTT.

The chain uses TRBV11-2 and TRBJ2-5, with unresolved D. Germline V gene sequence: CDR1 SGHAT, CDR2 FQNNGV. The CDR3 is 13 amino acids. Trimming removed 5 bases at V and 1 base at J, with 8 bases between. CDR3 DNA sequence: TGTGCCAGCAGCGCAAACAGCCAAGAGACCCAGTACTTC. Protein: CASSANSQETQYF.

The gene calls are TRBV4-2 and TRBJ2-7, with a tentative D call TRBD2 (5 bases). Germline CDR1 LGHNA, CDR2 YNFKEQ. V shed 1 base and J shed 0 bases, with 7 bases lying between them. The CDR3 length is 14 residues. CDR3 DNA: TGTGCCAGCAGCCAAGCGGCGGGCTCCTACGAGCAGTACTTC. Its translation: CASSQAAGSYEQYF.

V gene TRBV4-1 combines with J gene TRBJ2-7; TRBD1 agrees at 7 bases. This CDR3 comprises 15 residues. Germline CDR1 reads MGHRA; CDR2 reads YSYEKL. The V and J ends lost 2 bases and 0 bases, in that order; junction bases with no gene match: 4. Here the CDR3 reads CASSQNPGGSYEQYF. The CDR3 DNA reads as TGCGCCAGCAGCCAAAACCCAGGGGGCTCCTACGAGCAGTACTTC.

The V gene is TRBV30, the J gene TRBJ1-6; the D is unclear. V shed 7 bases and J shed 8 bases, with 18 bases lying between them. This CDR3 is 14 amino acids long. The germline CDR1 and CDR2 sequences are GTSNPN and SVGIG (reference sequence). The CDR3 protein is CAFLIKRSDSPLHF. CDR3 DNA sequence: TGTGCCTTCTTAATTAAGAGGTCAGATTCACCCCTCCACTTT.

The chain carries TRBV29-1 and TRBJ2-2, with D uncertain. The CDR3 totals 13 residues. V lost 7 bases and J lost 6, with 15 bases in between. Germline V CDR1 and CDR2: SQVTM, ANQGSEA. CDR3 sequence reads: CSALELVPGELFF. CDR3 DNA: TGCAGCGCCCTCGAGTTGGTTCCCGGGGAGCTGTTTTTT.

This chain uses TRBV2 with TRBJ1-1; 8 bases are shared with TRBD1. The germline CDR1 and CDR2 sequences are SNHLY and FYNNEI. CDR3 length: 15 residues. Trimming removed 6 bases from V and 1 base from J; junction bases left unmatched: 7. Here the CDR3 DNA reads TGTGCCAGCAGGAAACTGGACAGGGCGAACACTGAAGCTTTCTTT. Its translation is CASRKLDRANTEAFF.

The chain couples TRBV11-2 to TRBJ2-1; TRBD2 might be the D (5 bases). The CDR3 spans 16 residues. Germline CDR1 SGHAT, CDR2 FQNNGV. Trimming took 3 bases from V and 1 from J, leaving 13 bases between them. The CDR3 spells CASSLRLAGSYNEQFF. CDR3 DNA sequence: TGTGCCAGCAGCTTGAGGTTGGCGGGTTCCTACAATGAGCAGTTCTTC. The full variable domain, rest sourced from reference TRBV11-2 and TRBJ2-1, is EAGVAQSPRYKIIEKRQSVAFWCNPISGHATLYWYQQILGQGPKLLIQFQNNGVVDDSQLPKDRFSAERLKGVDSTLKIQPAKLEDSAVYLCASSLRLAGSYNEQFFGPGTRLTVL.

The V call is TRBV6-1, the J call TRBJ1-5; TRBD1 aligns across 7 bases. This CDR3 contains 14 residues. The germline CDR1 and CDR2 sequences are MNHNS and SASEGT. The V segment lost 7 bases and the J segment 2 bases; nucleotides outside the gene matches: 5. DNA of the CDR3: TGTGCCAGCAACTCGGGACAGCGCAATCAGCCCCAGCATTTT. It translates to CASNSGQRNQPQHF.

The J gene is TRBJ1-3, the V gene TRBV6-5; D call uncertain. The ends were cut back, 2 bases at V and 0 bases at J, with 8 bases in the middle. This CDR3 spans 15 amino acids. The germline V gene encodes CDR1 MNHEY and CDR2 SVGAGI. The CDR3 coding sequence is TGTGCCAGCAGTTACAATGGCGGCTCTGGAAACACCATATATTTT. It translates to CASSYNGGSGNTIYF.

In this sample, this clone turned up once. The CDR3 loop reads CASSRRPGQGGFGDSPLHF. Written as DNA, the CDR3 is TGTGCCAGCAGCAGACGACCGGGACAGGGCGGGTTTGGGGATTCACCCCTCCACTTT. The V gene is TRBV7-6, the J gene TRBJ1-6; 9 bases match TRBD1. V lost 5 bases and J lost 8; bases outside the gene matches: 19. This CDR3 has 19 residues. Germline CDR1 and CDR2: SGHVS and FNYEAQ.

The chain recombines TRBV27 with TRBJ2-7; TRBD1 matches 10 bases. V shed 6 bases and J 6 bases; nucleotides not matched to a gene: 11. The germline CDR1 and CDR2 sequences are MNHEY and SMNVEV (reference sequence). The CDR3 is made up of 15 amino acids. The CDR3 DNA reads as TGTGCCAGCAGGACAGGGGGCGGACGGCCCACCGAGCAGTACTTC. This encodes CASRTGGGRPTEQYF.

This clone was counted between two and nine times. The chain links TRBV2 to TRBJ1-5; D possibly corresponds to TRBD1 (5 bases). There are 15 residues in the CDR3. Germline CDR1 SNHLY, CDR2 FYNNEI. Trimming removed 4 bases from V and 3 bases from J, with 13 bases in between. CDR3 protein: CASSAQGRNNQPQHF. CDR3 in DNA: TGTGCCAGCAGTGCGCAGGGCAGAAACAATCAGCCCCAGCATTTT. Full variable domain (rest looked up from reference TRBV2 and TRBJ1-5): EPEVTQTPSHQVTQMGQEVILRCVPISNHLYFYWYRQILGQKVEFLVSFYNNEISEKSEIFDDQFSVERPDGSNFTLKIRSTKLEDSAMYFCASSAQGRNNQPQHFGDGTRLSIL.

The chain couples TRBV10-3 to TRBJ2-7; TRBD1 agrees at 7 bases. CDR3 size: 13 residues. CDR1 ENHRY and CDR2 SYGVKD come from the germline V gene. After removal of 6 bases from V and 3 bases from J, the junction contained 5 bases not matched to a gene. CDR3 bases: TGTGCCATCAGCCGGGACAGTTTCTACGAGCAGTACTTC. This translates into CAISRDSFYEQYF.

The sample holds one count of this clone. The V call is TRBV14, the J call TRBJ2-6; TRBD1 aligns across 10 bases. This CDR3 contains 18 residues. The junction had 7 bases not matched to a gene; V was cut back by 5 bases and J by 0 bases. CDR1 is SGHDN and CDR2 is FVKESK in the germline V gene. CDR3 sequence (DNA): TGTGCCAGCAGCTCCCGGACAGGGGGTATCTCTGGGGCCAACGTCCTGACTTTC. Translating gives CASSSRTGGISGANVLTF.

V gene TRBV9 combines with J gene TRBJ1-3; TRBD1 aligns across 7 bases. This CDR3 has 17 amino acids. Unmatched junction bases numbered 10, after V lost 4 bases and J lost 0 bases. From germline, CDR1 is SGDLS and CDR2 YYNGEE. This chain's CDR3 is CASSFSTGTASGNTIYF. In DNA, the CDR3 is TGTGCCAGCAGCTTCTCCACCGGGACAGCCTCTGGAAACACCATATATTTT.

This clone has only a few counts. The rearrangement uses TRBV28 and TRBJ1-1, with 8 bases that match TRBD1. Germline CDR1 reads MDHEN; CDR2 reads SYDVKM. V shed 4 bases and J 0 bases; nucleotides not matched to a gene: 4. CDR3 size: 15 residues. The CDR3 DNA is TGTGCCAGCAGTTCGGGACAGGTGATGAACACTGAAGCTTTCTTT. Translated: CASSSGQVMNTEAFF.

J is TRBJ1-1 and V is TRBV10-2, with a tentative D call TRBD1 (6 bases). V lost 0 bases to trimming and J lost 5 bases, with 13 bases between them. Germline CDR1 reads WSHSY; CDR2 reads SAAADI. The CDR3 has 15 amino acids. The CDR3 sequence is CASSESTGGGTEAFF. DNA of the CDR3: TGCGCCAGCAGTGAGTCGACGGGGGGCGGGACTGAAGCTTTCTTT.

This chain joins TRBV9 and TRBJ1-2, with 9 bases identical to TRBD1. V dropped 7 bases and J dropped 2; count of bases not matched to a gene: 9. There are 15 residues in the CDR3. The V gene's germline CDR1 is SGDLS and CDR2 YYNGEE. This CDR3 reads CASGEQGAPNYGYTF. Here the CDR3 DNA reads TGTGCCAGCGGGGAACAGGGGGCCCCCAACTATGGCTACACCTTC.

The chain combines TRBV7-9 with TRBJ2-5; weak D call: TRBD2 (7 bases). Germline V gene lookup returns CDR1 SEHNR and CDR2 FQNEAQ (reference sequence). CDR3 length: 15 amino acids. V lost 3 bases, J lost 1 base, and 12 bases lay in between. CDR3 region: CASSFGGGRQETQYF. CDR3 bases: TGTGCCAGCAGCTTTGGCGGGGGCCGCCAAGAGACCCAGTACTTC.

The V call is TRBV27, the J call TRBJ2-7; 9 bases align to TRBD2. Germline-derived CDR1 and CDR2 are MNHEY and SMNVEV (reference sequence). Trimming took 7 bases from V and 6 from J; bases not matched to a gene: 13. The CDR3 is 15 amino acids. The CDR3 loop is CASTPAGGPFFEQYF. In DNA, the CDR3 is TGTGCCAGCACCCCAGCGGGGGGCCCATTCTTCGAGCAGTACTTC.

This CDR3 is CASSKRTGGLIRGYTF. The CDR3, as DNA: TGTGCCAGCAGCAAACGGACAGGGGGCCTGATAAGGGGCTACACCTTC. The chain is built from TRBV11-3 and TRBJ1-2; 11 nucleotides agree with TRBD1. Germline-derived CDR1 and CDR2 are SGHNT and YENEEA. The CDR3 is made up of 16 amino acids. The trim removed 5 bases at V and 8 bases at J, leaving 13 bases unmatched.